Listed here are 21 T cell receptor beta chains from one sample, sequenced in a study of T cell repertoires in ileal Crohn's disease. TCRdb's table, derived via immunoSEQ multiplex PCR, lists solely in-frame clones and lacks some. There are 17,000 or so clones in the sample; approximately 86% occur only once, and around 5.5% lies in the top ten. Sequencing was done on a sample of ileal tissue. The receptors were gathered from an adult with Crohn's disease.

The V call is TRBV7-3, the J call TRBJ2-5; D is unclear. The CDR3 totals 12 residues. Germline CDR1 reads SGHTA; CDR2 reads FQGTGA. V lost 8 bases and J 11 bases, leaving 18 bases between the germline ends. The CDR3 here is CASPPTWMRQYF. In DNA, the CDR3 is TGTGCCAGCCCCCCAACGTGGATGCGGCAGTACTTC.

The CDR3 spells CASSRQLEGYTF. The CDR3 region has the DNA TGTGCCAGCAGTAGACAGTTGGAGGGCTACACCTTC. The chain carries TRBV2 and TRBJ1-2; TRBD1 is a possible D gene (5 bases). The CDR3 totals 12 residues. Trimming took off 5 bases at V and 8 bases at J, with 12 bases between the two ends. Germline V gives CDR1 SNHLY, CDR2 FYNNEI.

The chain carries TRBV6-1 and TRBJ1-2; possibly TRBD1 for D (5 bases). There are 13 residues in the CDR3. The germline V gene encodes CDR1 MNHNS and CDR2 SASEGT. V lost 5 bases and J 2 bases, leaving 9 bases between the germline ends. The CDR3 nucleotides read TGTGCCAGCAGTTCGGCAGGGAACTATGGCTACACCTTC. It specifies CASSSAGNYGYTF.

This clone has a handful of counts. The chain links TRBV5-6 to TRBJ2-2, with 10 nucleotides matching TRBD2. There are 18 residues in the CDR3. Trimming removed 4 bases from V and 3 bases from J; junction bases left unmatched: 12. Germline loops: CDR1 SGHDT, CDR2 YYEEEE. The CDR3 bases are TGTGCCAGCAGCCCCCCTCTGTCTAGCGGGAGAGACACCGGGGAGCTGTTTTTT. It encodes CASSPPLSSGRDTGELFF.

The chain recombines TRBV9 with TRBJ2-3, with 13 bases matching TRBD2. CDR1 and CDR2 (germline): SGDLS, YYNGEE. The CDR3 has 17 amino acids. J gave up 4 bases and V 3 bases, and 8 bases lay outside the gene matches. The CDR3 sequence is CASSARTSGSRSDTQYF. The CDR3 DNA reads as TGTGCCAGCAGCGCCCGGACTAGCGGGAGTAGGTCAGATACGCAGTATTTT.

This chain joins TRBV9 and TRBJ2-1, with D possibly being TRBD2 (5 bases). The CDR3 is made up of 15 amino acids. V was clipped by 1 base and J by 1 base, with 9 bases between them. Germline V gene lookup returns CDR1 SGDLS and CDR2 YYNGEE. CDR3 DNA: TGTGCCAGCAGCGTACCGGGCGGGTCCTACAATGAGCAGTTCTTC. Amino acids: CASSVPGGSYNEQFF.

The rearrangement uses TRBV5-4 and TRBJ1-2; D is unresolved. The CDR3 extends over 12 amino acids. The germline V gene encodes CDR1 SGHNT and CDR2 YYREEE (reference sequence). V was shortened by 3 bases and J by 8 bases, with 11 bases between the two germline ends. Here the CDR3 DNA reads TGTGCCAGCAGCTCCGCAATCCGGGGCTACACCTTC. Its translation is CASSSAIRGYTF.

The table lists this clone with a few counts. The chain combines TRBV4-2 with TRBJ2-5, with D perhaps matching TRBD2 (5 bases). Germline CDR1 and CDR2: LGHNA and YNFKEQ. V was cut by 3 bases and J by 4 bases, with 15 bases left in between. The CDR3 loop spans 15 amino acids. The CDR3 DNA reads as TGTGCCAGCAGCCAGGGCGGGCCCATGGGAGAGACCCAGTACTTC. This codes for CASSQGGPMGETQYF.

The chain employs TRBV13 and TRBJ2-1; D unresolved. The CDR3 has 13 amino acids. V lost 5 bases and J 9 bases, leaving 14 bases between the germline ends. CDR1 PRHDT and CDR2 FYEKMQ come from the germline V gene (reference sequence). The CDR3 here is CASSPVSEVEQFF. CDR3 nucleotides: TGTGCCAGCAGCCCTGTCAGCGAAGTTGAGCAGTTCTTC.

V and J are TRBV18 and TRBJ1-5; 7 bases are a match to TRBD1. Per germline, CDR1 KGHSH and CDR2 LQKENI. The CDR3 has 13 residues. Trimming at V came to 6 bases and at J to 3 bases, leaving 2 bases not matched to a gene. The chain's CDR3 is CASSTGPNQPQHF. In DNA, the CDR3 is TGTGCCAGCTCGACAGGGCCCAATCAGCCCCAGCATTTT. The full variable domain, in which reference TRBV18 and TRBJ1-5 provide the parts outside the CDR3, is NAGVMQNPRHLVRRRGQEARLRCSPMKGHSHVYWYRQLPEEGLKFMVYLQKENIIDESGMPKERFSAEFPKEGPSILRIQQVVRGDSAAYFCASSTGPNQPQHFGDGTRLSIL.

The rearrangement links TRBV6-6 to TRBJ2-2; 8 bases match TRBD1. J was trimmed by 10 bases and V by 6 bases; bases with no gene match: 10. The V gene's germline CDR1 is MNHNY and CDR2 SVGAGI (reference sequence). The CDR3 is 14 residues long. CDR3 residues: CASSLGQGGKELFF. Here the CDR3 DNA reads TGTGCCAGCAGCCTTGGACAGGGTGGTAAGGAGCTGTTTTTT.

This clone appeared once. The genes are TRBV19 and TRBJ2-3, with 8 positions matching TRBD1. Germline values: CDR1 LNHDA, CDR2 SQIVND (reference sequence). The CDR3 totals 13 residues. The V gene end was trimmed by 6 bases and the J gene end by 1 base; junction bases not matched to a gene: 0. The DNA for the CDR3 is TGTGCCAGTAGGGGACAGGGCACAGATACGCAGTATTTT. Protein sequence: CASRGQGTDTQYF.

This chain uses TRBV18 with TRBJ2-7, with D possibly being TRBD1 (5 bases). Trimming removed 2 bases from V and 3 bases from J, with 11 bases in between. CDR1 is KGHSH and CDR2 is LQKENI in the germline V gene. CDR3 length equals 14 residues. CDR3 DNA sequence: TGTGCCAGCTCACCAGGGGCGGCTGACTACGAGCAGTACTTC. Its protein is CASSPGAADYEQYF.

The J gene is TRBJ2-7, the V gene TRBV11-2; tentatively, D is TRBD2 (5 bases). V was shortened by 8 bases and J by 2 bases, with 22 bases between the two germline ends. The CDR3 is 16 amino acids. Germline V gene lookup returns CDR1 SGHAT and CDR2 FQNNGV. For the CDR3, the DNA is TGTGCCAGCTCCCCCCAGTTCTCGAGGGAAGCCTACGAGCAGTACTTC. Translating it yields CASSPQFSREAYEQYF.

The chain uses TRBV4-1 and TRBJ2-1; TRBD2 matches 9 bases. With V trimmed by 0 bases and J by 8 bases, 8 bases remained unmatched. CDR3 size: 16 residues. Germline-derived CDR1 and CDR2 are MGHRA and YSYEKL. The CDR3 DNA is TGCGCCAGCAGCCAAGAGGGCCGTAGCGGGAGTGATGAGCAGTTCTTC. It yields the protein CASSQEGRSGSDEQFF.

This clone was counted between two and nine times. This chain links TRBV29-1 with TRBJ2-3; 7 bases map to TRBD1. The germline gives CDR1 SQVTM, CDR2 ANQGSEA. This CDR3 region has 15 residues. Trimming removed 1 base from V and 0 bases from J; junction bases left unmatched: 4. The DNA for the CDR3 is TGCAGCGTTGAAGGGGGACAGACTAGCACAGATACGCAGTATTTT. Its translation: CSVEGGQTSTDTQYF.

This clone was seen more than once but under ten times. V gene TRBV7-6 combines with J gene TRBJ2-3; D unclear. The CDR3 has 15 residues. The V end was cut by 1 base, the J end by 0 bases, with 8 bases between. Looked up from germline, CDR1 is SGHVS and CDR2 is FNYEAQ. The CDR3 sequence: CASSLEVTSTDTQYF. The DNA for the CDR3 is TGTGCCAGCAGCTTAGAAGTCACTAGCACAGATACGCAGTATTTT.

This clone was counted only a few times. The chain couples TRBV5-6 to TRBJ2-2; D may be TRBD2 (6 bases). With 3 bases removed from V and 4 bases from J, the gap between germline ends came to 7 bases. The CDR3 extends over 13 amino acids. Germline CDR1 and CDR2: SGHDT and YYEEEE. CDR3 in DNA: TGTGCCAGCAGCTGGGGACTCACCGGGGAGCTGTTTTTT. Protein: CASSWGLTGELFF.

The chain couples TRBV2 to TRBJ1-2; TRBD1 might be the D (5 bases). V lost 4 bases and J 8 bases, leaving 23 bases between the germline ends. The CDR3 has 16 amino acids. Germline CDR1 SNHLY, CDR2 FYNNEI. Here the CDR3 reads CASSGQPGSRRVGYTF. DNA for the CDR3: TGTGCCAGCAGTGGACAGCCGGGTTCACGGAGGGTCGGCTACACCTTC.

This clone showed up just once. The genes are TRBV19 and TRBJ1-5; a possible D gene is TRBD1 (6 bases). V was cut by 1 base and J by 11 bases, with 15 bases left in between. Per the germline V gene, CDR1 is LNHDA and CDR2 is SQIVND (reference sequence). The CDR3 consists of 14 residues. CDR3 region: CASSIGRGDGAQHF. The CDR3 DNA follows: TGTGCCAGTAGTATAGGCAGGGGCGATGGAGCCCAGCATTTT.

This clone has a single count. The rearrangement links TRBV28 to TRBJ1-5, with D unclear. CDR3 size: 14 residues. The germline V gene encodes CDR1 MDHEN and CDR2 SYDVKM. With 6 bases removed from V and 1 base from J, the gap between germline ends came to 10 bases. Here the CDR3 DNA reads TGTGCCAGCAGATCTTGGAGCAGCAATCAGCCCCAGCATTTT. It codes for CASRSWSSNQPQHF.